The rows below give T cell receptor beta chains drawn from one sample of a study of shared clonotypes between healthy human individuals. Assay used: immunoSEQ multiplex PCR; TCRdb lists only in-frame clones, some missing. The table lists about 2.3 million clones, 85% to 95% of them singletons. The specimen sequenced was naive CD4+ T cells from PBMCs. These receptors all stem from a man in his late teens or twenties in good health. Some clones in this sample may be carry-over from other donors' samples. CDR3s include the opening cysteine and the closing phenylalanine or tryptophan. A D gene is named only where the DNA matches it firmly. Clone size is given for some rows only: seen once, a few or many times, or a class if the clone is expanded.

>TRBJ2-7|TRBV7-3|NA|NA
CASSLGISYEQYF
TGTGCCAGCAGCTTGGGGATCTCCTACGAGCAGTACTTC
>TRBJ2-4|TRBV16|NA|NA
CASSQFDRPKNIQYF
TGTGCCAGCAGCCAATTTGACAGACCCAAAAACATTCAGTACTTC
>TRBJ2-1|TRBV20-1|NA|TRBD1
CSAADREEQFF
TGCAGTGCCGCTGACAGGGAGGAGCAGTTCTTC
>TRBJ2-3|TRBV29-1|NA|TRBD2
CSVPRDSGSTEYF
TGCAGCGTCCCGCGAGATAGCGGGAGTACGGAGTATTTT
>TRBJ1-5|TRBV6-5|few|TRBD1
CASRSRDSINQPQHF
TGTGCCAGCAGGAGCCGGGACAGCATCAATCAGCCCCAGCATTTT
>TRBJ2-5|TRBV15|NA|TRBD2
CATSIQQTSGRAQETQYF
TGTGCCACCAGCATCCAGCAGACTAGCGGGAGGGCCCAAGAGACCCAGTACTTC
>TRBJ2-7|TRBV28|NA|TRBD1
CASRDRAYEQYF
TGTGCCAGCCGGGACAGAGCCTACGAGCAGTACTTC
>TRBJ2-4|TRBV6-1|NA|TRBD1
CASRGQLAKNIQYF
TGTGCCAGCAGGGGACAGTTAGCCAAAAACATTCAGTACTTC
>TRBJ2-3|TRBV11-1|NA|NA
CASSRDRYTDTQYF
TGTGCCAGCAGCAGGGACCGCTACACAGATACGCAGTATTTT
>TRBJ2-7|TRBV12-5|NA|TRBD1
CASGTILQGFLREQYF
TGTGCTAGTGGAACAATTCTACAGGGGTTCCTACGGGAGCAGTACTTC
>TRBJ1-3|TRBV6-5|NA|NA
CASSYAEMSGNTIYF
TGTGCCAGCAGTTACGCCGAAATGTCTGGAAACACCATATATTTT
>TRBJ1-4|TRBV7-9|few|TRBD1
CASSLLSRGHEKLFF
TGTGCCAGCAGCTTACTGTCAAGGGGGCATGAAAAACTGTTTTTT
>TRBJ2-4|TRBV9|NA|NA
CASSAGGPRAKNIQYF
TGTGCCAGCAGCGCCGGGGGACCGAGAGCCAAAAACATTCAGTACTTC
>TRBJ2-5|TRBV28|NA|TRBD2
CASSTGLAGVETQYF
TGTGCCAGCAGTACGGGACTAGCGGGAGTAGAGACCCAGTACTTC
>TRBJ2-2|TRBV9|once|TRBD2
CASSNGLTSGQTGELFF
TGTGCCAGCAGCAACGGCCTGACTAGCGGGCAAACCGGGGAGCTGTTTTTT
>TRBJ1-3|TRBV28|NA|NA
CASNLDSGGTIYF
TGTGCCAGCAACCTCGATTCGGGGGGCACCATATATTTT
>TRBJ2-1|TRBV27|NA|NA
CASSDNLAPPGSSYNEQFF
TGTGCCAGCAGTGATAACCTAGCCCCCCCGGGTAGCTCCTACAATGAGCAGTTCTTC